Shown below are 8 T cell receptor beta chains from a single sample sequenced in a study of monozygotic twins with inflammatory bowel disease. TCRdb re-called the 5' RACE reads, yielding one record per CDR3 amino acid sequence without DNA. This sample's table has about 200,000 distinct CDR3 sequences. What was sequenced was blood. These receptors were taken from a human donor with ulcerative colitis or Crohn's disease, or a healthy co-twin of an affected twin (not recorded which).

V usage is TRBV7-3 and J usage is TRBJ2-3. The CDR3 has 13 amino acids. Germline V gene data show CDR1 as SGHTA and CDR2 as FQGTGA. CDR3 sequence reads: CASSLTDTDTQYF.

The chain combines TRBV5-1 with TRBJ1-1; the D gene TCRdb calls, TRBD1, cannot be checked with no DNA. Germline CDR1 and CDR2: SGHRS and YFSETQ. CDR3 length equals 17 residues. The CDR3 sequence is CASSPRQGGKSSTEAFF.

The chain links TRBV24-1 to TRBJ2-1; the TRBD1 assignment by TCRdb is unverifiable without DNA. In germline, CDR1 is KGHDR, CDR2 SFDVKD. This CDR3 is built from 15 residues. CDR3 sequence reads: CATSPGGGPTAEQFF.

The chain carries TRBV28 and TRBJ1-4. The CDR3 is 12 residues long. Germline CDR1 MDHEN, CDR2 SYDVKM. This chain's CDR3 is CASSPLTEKLFF. The complete variable domain, with remaining parts taken from reference TRBV28 and TRBJ1-4, reads DVKVTQSSRYLVKRTGEKVFLECVQDMDHENMFWYRQDPGLGLRLIYFSYDVKMKEKGDIPEGYSVSREKKERFSLILESASTNQTSMYLCASSPLTEKLFFGSGTQLSVL.

The genes are TRBV6-2 or TRBV6-3 and TRBJ2-2; TCRdb returns TRBD1, unconfirmable since there is no DNA. CDR3 length: 15 residues. CDR1 is MNHEY and CDR2 is SVGEGT in the germline V gene. The CDR3 sequence: CASSWDRTNTGELFF.

J is TRBJ1-3 and V is TRBV6-1; lacking DNA, the TRBD1 call made by TCRdb goes unchecked. This CDR3 region has 14 residues. Germline V lookup: CDR1 MNHNS, CDR2 SASEGT. CDR3 in amino acids: CASRRDRAGNTIYF.

The chain carries TRBV11-1 and TRBJ1-2; TCRdb names TRBD1, which stays unverified in the absence of DNA. Germline V gene lookup returns CDR1 SGHAT and CDR2 FQDESV (reference sequence). The CDR3 consists of 15 residues. Here the CDR3 reads CASSPGTGGTYVYTF.

This chain connects TRBV3-1 to TRBJ1-6. The germline CDR1 and CDR2 sequences are LGHDT and YNNKEL (reference sequence). The CDR3 extends over 16 amino acids. The CDR3 sequence is CASSPYNAQTNSPLHF. The full variable domain, completed using reference TRBV3-1 and TRBJ1-6, is DTAVSQTPKYLVTQMGNDKSIKCEQNLGHDTMYWYKQDSKKFLKIMFSYNNKELIINETVPNRFSPKSPDKAHLNLHINSLELGDSAVYFCASSPYNAQTNSPLHFGNGTRLTVT.